The 19 T cell receptor beta chains in this list originate from one sample, sequenced in a study of blood T cell repertoires in COVID-19. Here immunoSEQ multiplex PCR was the method, and the copy in TCRdb shows in-frame clones only, minus some. The data contain about 190,000 clones, approximately 88% of them seen just once; the ten biggest clones take up 3.5% to 4.5%. Sequences were obtained from peripheral blood. The receptors were gathered from a woman aged 25 to 45 with acute or convalescent COVID-19.

The rearrangement joins TRBV6-5 to TRBJ2-5; TRBD1 aligns across 10 bases. Losses at the gene ends were 6 bases for V and 11 bases for J; bases not matched to a gene: 9. Germline-derived CDR1 and CDR2 are MNHEY and SVGAGI. The CDR3 is 13 amino acids. CDR3 amino acids: CASSYRDRGQQYF. The CDR3 region has the DNA TGTGCCAGCAGCTATAGGGACAGGGGCCAACAGTACTTC.

This chain joins TRBV27 and TRBJ2-1; TRBD2 matches at 12 bases. The V gene end was trimmed by 5 bases and the J gene end by 7 bases; junction bases not matched to a gene: 12. The CDR3 is 17 amino acids. Per the germline V gene, CDR1 is MNHEY and CDR2 is SMNVEV (reference sequence). Written as DNA, the CDR3 is TGTGCCAGCAGTCCCTCCCTGACTAGCGGGAGAATGAATGAGCAGTTCTTC. It encodes CASSPSLTSGRMNEQFF.

The chain links TRBV12-5 to TRBJ1-1; TRBD1 might be the D (5 bases). Germline V lookup: CDR1 LGHNT, CDR2 FRNRAP. The length of the CDR3 is 13 residues. The ends were cut back, 3 bases at V and 1 base at J, with 6 bases in the middle. The CDR3 DNA reads as TGTGCTAGTGGTTTCGGACAGAACACTGAAGCTTTCTTT. Residues: CASGFGQNTEAFF.

The genes are TRBV6-5 and TRBJ2-1, with TRBD2 identical over 7 bases. This CDR3 comprises 11 residues. Germline CDR1 is MNHEY and CDR2 is SVGAGI. The V gene end was trimmed by 2 bases and the J gene end by 14 bases; junction bases not matched to a gene: 3. The CDR3 DNA follows: TGTGCCAGCAGTTACGGCGGGAGAGAGTTCTTC. Protein product: CASSYGGREFF.

V is TRBV27 and J is TRBJ1-2; perhaps TRBD1 as D (5 bases). CDR3 length equals 14 residues. The ends were cut back, 4 bases at V and 8 bases at J, with 17 bases in the middle. The germline V gene has CDR1 MNHEY and CDR2 SMNVEV (reference sequence). For the CDR3, the DNA is TGTGCCAGCAGTTCAACAGTTGGGGCGCGGGGCTACACCTTC. Protein sequence: CASSSTVGARGYTF.

A few counts support this clone. The V call is TRBV6-5, the J call TRBJ2-3; D is uncertain. Germline-derived CDR1 and CDR2 are MNHEY and SVGAGI. With 4 bases removed from V and 2 bases from J, the gap between germline ends came to 10 bases. This CDR3 spans 14 amino acids. CDR3 protein: CASSLQTLTDTQYF. In nucleotides, the CDR3 is TGTGCCAGCAGTTTACAGACGCTCACAGATACGCAGTATTTT.

V and J are TRBV9 and TRBJ1-5, with a weak D call TRBD1 (6 bases). V was shortened by 3 bases and J by 4 bases, with 17 bases between the two germline ends. CDR1 and CDR2 (germline): SGDLS, YYNGEE. The CDR3 runs to 16 residues. CDR3 region: CASSEGPPTGNQPQHF. CDR3 DNA sequence: TGTGCCAGCAGCGAGGGCCCCCCCACAGGGAATCAGCCCCAGCATTTT.

The V gene is TRBV5-1, the J gene TRBJ1-3; D is possibly TRBD1 (6 bases). Trimming cost V 4 bases and J 4 bases, with 15 bases left between them. Germline values: CDR1 SGHRS, CDR2 YFSETQ. The CDR3 runs 15 residues. The CDR3 sequence is CASSVTGTYGNTIYF. The CDR3 coding sequence is TGCGCCAGCAGCGTCACCGGGACATACGGAAACACCATATATTTT.

The genes are TRBV7-9 and TRBJ1-2, with unresolved D. V was pared by 4 bases and J by 2 bases, with 8 bases between. The CDR3 has 13 amino acids. Germline V lookup: CDR1 SEHNR, CDR2 FQNEAQ (reference sequence). CDR3 nucleotide sequence: TGTGCCAGCAGCTCCGGGATGAACTATGGCTACACCTTC. Its translation: CASSSGMNYGYTF.

The rearrangement uses TRBV11-3 and TRBJ1-2, with D perhaps matching TRBD1 (5 bases). The germline V gene encodes CDR1 SGHNT and CDR2 YENEEA. This CDR3 region has 13 residues. Trimming took 2 bases from V and 4 from J, leaving 8 bases between them. The CDR3 bases are TGTGCCAGCAGCTTAATGCAGGGCTATGGCTACACCTTC. Its translation is CASSLMQGYGYTF.

V gene TRBV28 combines with J gene TRBJ1-1, with D unresolved. The germline V gene encodes CDR1 MDHEN and CDR2 SYDVKM. This CDR3 has 12 residues. Trimming removed 4 bases at V and 7 bases at J, with 10 bases between. CDR3 in DNA: TGTGCCAGCAGTTACGGGTTCGGTGAAGCTTTCTTT. Its translation is CASSYGFGEAFF.

Only one count was recorded for this clone. The chain employs TRBV30 and TRBJ1-1; D is ambiguous. Looked up from germline, CDR1 is GTSNPN and CDR2 is SVGIG (reference sequence). The V gene lost 0 bases and the J gene lost 8 bases, with 10 bases spanning the gap. The CDR3 is 12 residues long. CDR3 residues: CAWSVSRGEAFF. CDR3 coding DNA: TGTGCCTGGAGTGTAAGTCGGGGAGAAGCTTTCTTT.

The rearrangement joins TRBV28 to TRBJ2-3; D perhaps matches TRBD1 (6 bases). The CDR3 is 15 amino acids. Germline V gene sequence: CDR1 MDHEN, CDR2 SYDVKM. The V end was cut by 6 bases, the J end by 2 bases, with 15 bases between. As DNA, the CDR3 is TGTGCCAGCAGCCGCAGGGGTAGGGCCACAGATACGCAGTATTTT. It encodes CASSRRGRATDTQYF.

The chain is built from TRBV11-3 and TRBJ2-7, with 9 nucleotides matching TRBD2. Per the germline V gene, CDR1 is SGHNT and CDR2 is YENEEA. Trimming removed 2 bases from V and 1 base from J; junction bases left unmatched: 3. CDR3 length: 15 residues. CDR3: CASSLLAGESYEQYF. The CDR3 coding sequence is TGTGCCAGCAGCTTATTAGCGGGAGAGTCCTACGAGCAGTACTTC.

V is TRBV28 and J is TRBJ1-1; D is unresolved. V lost 6 bases to trimming and J lost 0 bases, with 17 bases between them. The CDR3 is made up of 16 amino acids. Germline assignment: CDR1 MDHEN and CDR2 SYDVKM. The CDR3 DNA follows: TGTGCCAGCAGCCCTCTTGAGACATTTATGAACACTGAAGCTTTCTTT. As protein: CASSPLETFMNTEAFF.

The V gene is TRBV18, the J gene TRBJ1-1; D call uncertain. V was clipped by 3 bases and J by 0 bases, with 11 bases between them. The CDR3 extends over 15 amino acids. Germline-derived CDR1 and CDR2 are KGHSH and LQKENI. CDR3 loop: CASSPRVGVNTEAFF. CDR3 coding DNA: TGTGCCAGCTCACCGAGGGTCGGTGTGAACACTGAAGCTTTCTTT.

The chain links TRBV6-6 to TRBJ1-2; TRBD1 is a possible D gene (6 bases). V was trimmed by 7 bases and J by 4 bases, leaving 10 bases between them. The CDR3 has 12 residues. CDR1 and CDR2 (germline): MNHNY, SVGAGI (reference sequence). CDR3 sequence reads: CASNQGSYGYTF. CDR3 DNA sequence: TGTGCCAGCAACCAGGGGAGCTATGGCTACACCTTC.

The chain couples TRBV19 to TRBJ2-5, with 9 bases lining up with TRBD2. This CDR3 region has 14 residues. Germline-derived CDR1 and CDR2 are LNHDA and SQIVND (reference sequence). Trimming removed 6 bases from V and 5 bases from J; junction bases left unmatched: 7. In DNA form, the CDR3 reads TGTGCCAGTAGCGGGGGACTAGCTGGTGAGACCCAGTACTTC. Protein product: CASSGGLAGETQYF.

This clone was observed once. The chain recombines TRBV18 with TRBJ2-2, with 10 bases matching TRBD1. The CDR3 totals 16 residues. CDR1 is KGHSH and CDR2 is LQKENI in the germline V gene. J gave up 3 bases and V 1 base, and 2 bases lay outside the gene matches. The CDR3 DNA follows: TGTGCCAGCTCACCACAGACAGGGGGCTACACCGGGGAGCTGTTTTTT. Residues: CASSPQTGGYTGELFF.